What follows are 21 T cell receptor beta chains derived from one specimen sequenced in a study of control samples from healthy donors and cancer patients. The method was immunoSEQ multiplex PCR; TCRdb's version includes in-frame clones alone and lacks a portion of them. Found here are about 140,000 clones, about 91% of them singletons; the top ten hold roughly 3.2%. The sequenced sample consisted of blood. These TCRs come from a man aged 25 to 40 in good health.

The chain is built from TRBV29-1 and TRBJ1-1; the match to TRBD1 covers 10 bases. CDR3 size: 14 residues. Germline V CDR1 and CDR2: SQVTM, ANQGSEA. The J segment lost 0 bases and the V segment lost 6 bases, leaving 4 bases of the junction unmatched. The CDR3 DNA reads as TGCAGCGTCCGGGACAGGGGTATGAACACTGAAGCTTTCTTT. It specifies CSVRDRGMNTEAFF. Full variable domain (missing parts from reference TRBV29-1 and TRBJ1-1): SAVISQKPSRDICQRGTSLTIQCQVDSQVTMMFWYRQQPGQSLTLIATANQGSEATYESGFVIDKFPISRPNLTFSTLTVSNMSPEDSSIYLCSVRDRGMNTEAFFGQGTRLTVV.

This chain connects TRBV25-1 to TRBJ1-5, with 7 nucleotides matching TRBD1. Germline lookup yields CDR1 MGHDK and CDR2 SYGVNS. V was clipped by 5 bases and J by 9 bases; unmatched bases: 10. The CDR3 has 14 amino acids. As DNA, the CDR3 is TGTGCCAGCAGTAAAGGGACAGCCAGCCGGCCCCAGCATTTT. Protein: CASSKGTASRPQHF.

V is TRBV9 and J is TRBJ1-2, with D uncertain. CDR3 size: 12 residues. The V and J ends lost 7 bases and 3 bases respectively, with 10 bases between them. Per germline, CDR1 SGDLS and CDR2 YYNGEE. DNA of the CDR3: TGTGCCAGCGCCACAGAAGACTATGGCTACACCTTC. This sequence encodes CASATEDYGYTF. Combining the CDR3 with reference TRBV9 and TRBJ1-2 gives the whole variable domain DSGVTQTPKHLITATGQRVTLRCSPRSGDLSVYWYQQSLDQGLQFLIQYYNGEERAKGNILERFSAQQFPDLHSELNLSSLELGDSALYFCASATEDYGYTFGSGTRLTVV.

The chain is built from TRBV5-4 and TRBJ2-4, with D possibly TRBD2 on 6 matching bases. CDR1 and CDR2 from the germline V gene are SGHNT and YYREEE (reference sequence). The CDR3 has 13 amino acids. V lost 1 base to trimming and J lost 7 bases, with 9 bases between them. The CDR3 region has the DNA TGTGCCAGCAGCTTGCTGGGGAGGAACATTCAGTACTTC. Its protein product is CASSLLGRNIQYF.

The chain has TRBV2 and TRBJ1-2; no clear D. V was shortened by 5 bases and J by 2 bases, with 6 bases between the two germline ends. Germline loops: CDR1 SNHLY, CDR2 FYNNEI. This CDR3 is built from 12 residues. The CDR3 coding sequence is TGTGCCAGCAGTAATATAAACTATGGCTACACCTTC. It translates to CASSNINYGYTF.

The CDR3 loop is CASSETGHLNTEAFF. The CDR3 region has the DNA TGTGCCAGCAGCGAAACAGGACATTTGAACACTGAAGCTTTCTTT. The genes are TRBV11-2 and TRBJ1-1; D is possibly TRBD1 (5 bases). The germline gives CDR1 SGHAT, CDR2 FQNNGV. Trimming shortened V by 5 bases and J by 0 bases, and 13 bases separated the two germline ends. The CDR3 runs to 15 residues.

The V gene is TRBV2, the J gene TRBJ2-1; 7 bases fit TRBD2. The length of the CDR3 is 15 residues. J gave up 0 bases and V 10 bases, and 9 bases lay outside the gene matches. Germline V lookup: CDR1 SNHLY, CDR2 FYNNEI. The CDR3 is CATPTLADSYNEQFF. The DNA of the CDR3 is TGTGCCACCCCAACGCTAGCGGACTCCTACAATGAGCAGTTCTTC.

The rearrangement joins TRBV27 to TRBJ2-7, with no clear D. In germline, CDR1 is MNHEY, CDR2 SMNVEV (reference sequence). V was trimmed by 4 bases and J by 3 bases, leaving 10 bases between them. The CDR3 runs 13 residues. CDR3 bases: TGTGCCAGCAGTTCCCACAGATTCTACGAGCAGTACTTC. Its translation is CASSSHRFYEQYF.

Comments on this clone: Other nucleotide sequences in the sample specify the same CDR3. The V gene is TRBV9, the J gene TRBJ2-7; D is uncertain. This CDR3 comprises 13 residues. Germline V gene lookup returns CDR1 SGDLS and CDR2 YYNGEE. V gave up 0 bases and J gave up 4 bases, with 8 bases separating them. The DNA of the CDR3 is TGTGCCAGCAGCGTAGGGGTTTCATACGAGCAGTACTTC. This codes for CASSVGVSYEQYF.

This rearrangement joins TRBV21-1 to TRBJ1-2; TRBD1, the table's D call, lacks a check against the DNA. TRBV21-1 represents a pseudogene. There are 16 residues in the CDR3. CDR3 in DNA: TGTGCCAGCAGCCTTCCAACACAGGGTGGGTTATATGGCTACACCTTC. Translation: CASSLPTQGGLYGYTF.

The rearrangement links TRBV11-2 to TRBJ2-1; TRBD2 matches 12 bases. The CDR3 loop spans 16 amino acids. Trimming removed 5 bases from V and 0 bases from J; junction bases left unmatched: 2. Germline V gene lookup returns CDR1 SGHAT and CDR2 FQNNGV. The CDR3 DNA reads TGTGCCAGCAGCCCGGGACTAGCGGGCTCCTACAATGAGCAGTTCTTC. Its protein is CASSPGLAGSYNEQFF.

The rearrangement uses TRBV7-9 and TRBJ2-1; perhaps TRBD1 as D (5 bases). V was pared by 2 bases and J by 8 bases, with 13 bases between. Per the germline V gene, CDR1 is SEHNR and CDR2 is FQNEAQ (reference sequence). The CDR3 is 14 amino acids. The CDR3 region has the DNA TGTGCCAGCAGCTTAATCCAGGGTCCCCATGAGCAGTTCTTC. This codes for CASSLIQGPHEQFF. The full variable domain, in which reference TRBV7-9 and TRBJ2-1 provide the parts outside the CDR3, is DTGVSQNPRHKITKRGQNVTFRCDPISEHNRLYWYRQTLGQGPEFLTYFQNEAQLEKSRLLSDRFSAERPKGSFSTLEIQRTEQGDSAMYLCASSLIQGPHEQFFGPGTRLTVL.

The chain has TRBV4-2 and TRBJ2-2; possible D gene TRBD2, 7 bases. Per the germline V gene, CDR1 is LGHNA and CDR2 is YNFKEQ. The ends were cut back, 1 base at V and 6 bases at J, with 12 bases in the middle. The CDR3 has 15 residues. CDR3: CASSQGGGAAGELFF. As DNA, the CDR3 is TGTGCCAGCAGCCAAGGAGGGGGGGCCGCCGGGGAGCTGTTTTTT.

For the CDR3, the DNA is TGTGCCAGCAGCTTGTCAGGGTATTCCTACGAGCAGTACTTC. It specifies CASSLSGYSYEQYF. This chain links TRBV7-2 with TRBJ2-7; perhaps TRBD1 as D (5 bases). V was trimmed by 3 bases and J by 1 base, leaving 10 bases between them. The CDR3 sequence is 14 residues long. CDR1 and CDR2 (germline): SGHTA, FQGNSA.

This clone has just one count. The rearrangement uses TRBV14 and TRBJ1-2, with 9 bases identical to TRBD1. This CDR3 has 15 amino acids. V trimming: 4 bases; J trimming: 5 bases; junction bases outside the gene matches: 8. Germline V gene lookup returns CDR1 SGHDN and CDR2 FVKESK. DNA of the CDR3: TGTGCCAGCAGCCCCCTGACAGGGGGAATTTATGGCTACACCTTC. Amino acid sequence: CASSPLTGGIYGYTF.

The chain links TRBV11-2 to TRBJ1-1; tentative D call: TRBD1 (5 bases). V was trimmed by 3 bases and J by 8 bases, leaving 13 bases between them. The length of the CDR3 is 13 residues. The germline V gene encodes CDR1 SGHAT and CDR2 FQNNGV. CDR3 nucleotide sequence: TGTGCCAGCAGCTTGGCGGGAGGGGACGAAGCTTTCTTT. Amino acids: CASSLAGGDEAFF.

V and J are TRBV11-2 and TRBJ2-4; D is perhaps TRBD2 (5 bases). Trimming left V 4 bases short and J 9 bases short, with 22 bases between. Germline values: CDR1 SGHAT, CDR2 FQNNGV. This CDR3 contains 16 residues. The CDR3 region is CASSSTRDQVQSIQYF. The CDR3 bases are TGTGCCAGCAGCTCAACTAGGGATCAAGTGCAAAGCATTCAGTACTTC.

The V call is TRBV30, the J call TRBJ1-1; D ambiguous. CDR3 length equals 13 residues. V lost 2 bases to trimming and J lost 1 base, with 8 bases between them. Germline assignment: CDR1 GTSNPN and CDR2 SVGIG (reference sequence). The CDR3 region has the DNA TGTGCCTGGAGTCTAGGCGAGAACACTGAAGCTTTCTTT. It codes for CAWSLGENTEAFF.

The gene calls are TRBV29-1 and TRBJ1-1; weak D call: TRBD1 (5 bases). Trimming took 8 bases from V and 3 from J, leaving 13 bases between them. The CDR3 runs 12 residues. CDR1 and CDR2 from the germline V gene are SQVTM and ANQGSEA. CDR3 bases: TGCAGCCCAGTACGGGGGGACACTGAAGCTTTCTTT. Its protein is CSPVRGDTEAFF.

This clone was seen a single time. The chain links TRBV13 to TRBJ1-4, with TRBD1 identical over 7 bases. V dropped 3 bases and J dropped 6; count of bases not matched to a gene: 7. This CDR3 is 15 amino acids long. CDR1 is PRHDT and CDR2 is FYEKMQ in the germline V gene (reference sequence). CDR3 residues: CASSFGGGGHEKLFF. The CDR3 region has the DNA TGTGCCAGCAGCTTTGGAGGGGGCGGACATGAAAAACTGTTTTTT.

This rearrangement joins TRBV2 to TRBJ2-7; 10 nucleotides line up with TRBD1. There are 15 residues in the CDR3. Per the germline V gene, CDR1 is SNHLY and CDR2 is FYNNEI. V lost 5 bases, J lost 4 bases, and 8 bases stayed unmatched. CDR3 in DNA: TGTGCCAGCAGTAACGACAGGGGGCGGGTATACGAGCAGTACTTC. This codes for CASSNDRGRVYEQYF.